What follows describes a single T cell receptor beta chain. What this receptor recognizes is not known. No base qualities exist here, and no much larger clone lies one base off it. Each clonotype received, on average, around 10x coverage in deep resolution sequencing performed on a MiSeq, where the target depth lay between 1 in 1 million and 1 in 200,000 T cells. The immunoSEQ hsTCRB Kit was used to generate the TCR beta libraries. Under the source paper's analysis protocol: Data were analyzed with ImmunoSEQ Data Assistant and ImmunoSEQ Analyzer, with V, D and J genes assigned per IMGT definitions. Clonality, which ranges from 0 to 1, was calculated as one minus the normalized Shannon entropy of productive rearrangement frequencies. Only overrepresented clonotypes making up at least 0.05% of each patient's repertoire were included in the public clonotype analysis. Roughly 12 age-matched healthy donor repertoires from immuneACCESS were used as controls for clonality. TCRdb's version of the immuneACCESS table is confined to in-frame rearrangements and falls short of the full clone set. An unresolved V gene accounts for under half of the shortfall where checked; the remainder is of unknown origin. That table furnishes V, J and clone size, whereas the DNA furnished D and trimming. The sample table holds around 70,000 clones, of which over 80% were seen once. The ten largest clones capture approximately 35% of the sample.

The data were taken from a study of cytotoxic CD8 clonotypes in ibrutinib-treated CLL (dated by TCRdb to 2020 to 2023). Context from the whole study: In this cohort, around 15 patients were treatment-naive and some 10 were relapsed/refractory, while some 17 had unmutated IGHV. Responses were partial in some 24 patients and complete in 2; after median approximately 5.5 years follow-up, approximately 15 stayed in remission and approximately 12 progressed. The response samples were drawn at a median of approximately twelve months into treatment, with a range of roughly 6 to 36 months. Samples averaged about 260,000 productive templates and approximately 100,000 productive rearrangements. Longitudinal samples were available for about 30% of the roughly 86 trial participants. Cryopreserved peripheral blood mononuclear cells were collected at three points: before therapy, at response, and at either sustained remission or disease progression. Every sample from remission and from progressive disease was obtained while the patients were still on ibrutinib. What the authors observed across the whole study: An increase in clonality was observed at ibrutinib response, with clonality remaining stable during sustained remission and falling back toward baseline at progression. At baseline, clonality was higher than in age-matched healthy donors and showed a strong correlation with circulating CD8+ T-cell counts. Public clonotypes were rare and either shrank or stayed stable during treatment, and the rise in clonality at ibrutinib response reflected expansion of private clonotypes. Sampling times were not matched between patients in sustained remission and patients whose disease was progressing, and lymph node repertoires were not examined.

Per the publication, the time point label means: approximately 25 months on ibrutinib. Around 1.8 micrograms of genomic DNA were extracted from cryopreserved PBMCs for TCR beta library preparation. Longitudinal blood samples from CLL patients receiving ibrutinib monotherapy were subjected to high-throughput TCR beta sequencing. The patients were enrolled in a single-center, open-label phase 2 trial of ibrutinib monotherapy. CDR3 length: 14 amino acids, cysteine to phenylalanine. Only the CDR3 region is kept as DNA, spanning 42 bases read in frame from base 1. The germline V gene gives CDR1 as SGHRS and CDR2 as YFSETQ. Cut back by 4 bases and 4 bases, the V and J ends lie 14 bases apart.

The sequencing here drew on PBMCs, taken after 24 months of ibrutinib treatment. This receptor was taken from a human donor with chronic lymphocytic leukemia. The sequence is built from TRBV5-1 and TRBJ2-5, with TRBD1 as a weak D call on 5 bases. The nucleotides are TGCGCCAGCAGCAAGGACATATCGCGAGAGACCCAGTACTTC. It encodes CASSKDISRETQYF.